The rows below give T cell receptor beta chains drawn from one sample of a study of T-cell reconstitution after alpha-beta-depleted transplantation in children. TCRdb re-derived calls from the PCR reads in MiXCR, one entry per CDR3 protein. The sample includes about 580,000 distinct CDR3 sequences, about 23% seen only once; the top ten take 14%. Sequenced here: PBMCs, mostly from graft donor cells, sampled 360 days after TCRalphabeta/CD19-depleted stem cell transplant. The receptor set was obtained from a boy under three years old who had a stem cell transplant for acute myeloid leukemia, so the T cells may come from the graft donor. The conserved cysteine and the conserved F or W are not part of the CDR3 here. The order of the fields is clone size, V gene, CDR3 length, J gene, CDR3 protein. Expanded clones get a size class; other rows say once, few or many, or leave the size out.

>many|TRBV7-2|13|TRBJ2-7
ASSFPGTGSYEQY
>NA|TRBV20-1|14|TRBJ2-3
SARDRTLSFTDTQY
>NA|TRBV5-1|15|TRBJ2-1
ASSLVSSGALTNEQF
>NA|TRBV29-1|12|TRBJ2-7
SVTLRDRAYEQY
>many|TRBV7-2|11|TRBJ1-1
ASSRTAQSEAF
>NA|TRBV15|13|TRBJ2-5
ATSREGDRGETQY
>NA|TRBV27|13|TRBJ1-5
ASSRTGTGVQPQH
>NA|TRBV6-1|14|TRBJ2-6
ASSAVQGPGANVLT
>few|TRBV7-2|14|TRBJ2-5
ASSERDSIFQETQY
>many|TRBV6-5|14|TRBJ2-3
ASSYLGGGAADTQY
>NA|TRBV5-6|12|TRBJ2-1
ASSLRQGINEQF
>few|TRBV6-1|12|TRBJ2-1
ASMRGTIYNEQF
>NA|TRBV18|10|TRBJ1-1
ASSRQATEAF
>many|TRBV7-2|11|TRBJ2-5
ASSFPFQETQY
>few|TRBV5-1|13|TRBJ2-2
ASSLTGPNPGELF
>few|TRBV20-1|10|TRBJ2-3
SASGRALAQY
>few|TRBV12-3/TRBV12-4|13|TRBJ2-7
ASSFFGTGPYEQY
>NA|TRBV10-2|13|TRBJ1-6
ASRTGSSYNSPLH
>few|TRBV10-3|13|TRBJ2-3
AISAGDSSTDTQY
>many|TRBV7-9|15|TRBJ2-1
ASSPRGLAGGNNEQF
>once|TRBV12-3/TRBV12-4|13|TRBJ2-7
ASSGDHRISYEQY
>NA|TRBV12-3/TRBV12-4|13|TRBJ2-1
ASSLAGGAINEQF
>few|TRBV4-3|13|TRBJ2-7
ASSQYGTGDYEQY
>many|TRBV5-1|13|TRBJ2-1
ASSPGTGDYNEQF
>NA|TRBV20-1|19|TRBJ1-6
CARGASGKTTIFPINSPLH
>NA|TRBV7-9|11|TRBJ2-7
ASSSLRQYEQY
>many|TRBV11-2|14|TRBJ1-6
ASSLLPIAYNSPLH
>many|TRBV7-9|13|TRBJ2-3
ASSYFGQSTDTQY
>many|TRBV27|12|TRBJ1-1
ATLPAPQNTEAF
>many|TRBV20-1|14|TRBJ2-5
SAPIPGTSGQETQY
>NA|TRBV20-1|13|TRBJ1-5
SAREAGNGIQPQH
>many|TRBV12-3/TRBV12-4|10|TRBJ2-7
ASSSLHHEQY
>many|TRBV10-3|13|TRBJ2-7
AISVEGGLFYEQY
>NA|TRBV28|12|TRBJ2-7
ASSFRRFGYEQY
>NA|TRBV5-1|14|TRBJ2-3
ASSSGPGRSTDTQY